The 25 T cell receptor beta chains presented below share a single source sample, sequenced in a study of tumor and adjacent non-tumor tissue in lung cancer. The library came from three nested PCR rounds adapted from ARM-PCR protocols. Via MiXCR, TCRdb re-called the multiplex PCR reads, giving one row per CDR3 protein. The data show some 100,000 distinct CDR3 sequences, 62% seen once. No cell sorting was done before RNA was extracted from the tissue. The normal lung tissue was taken more than 3 cm from the tumor edge. Sequenced: distant non-tumor lung tissue. These receptors originate from a man aged 55 to 70 with non-small cell lung cancer.

About this clonotype: A much larger clone sits a single nucleotide away, making a read error possible. This rearrangement joins TRBV6-5 to TRBJ2-2; 7 positions agree with TRBD2. This CDR3 is 15 amino acids long. Germline loops: CDR1 MNHEY, CDR2 SVGAGI. After removal of 6 bases from V and 5 bases from J, the junction contained 9 bases not matched to a gene. This CDR3 is CASRTSEWVTGELFF. The CDR3, as DNA: TGTGCCAGCAGAACTAGCGAGTGGGTGACCGGGGAGCTGTTTTTT.

The chain couples TRBV7-8 to TRBJ2-1; TRBD2 matches 8 bases. This CDR3 region has 17 residues. V trimming: 9 bases; J trimming: 0 bases; junction bases outside the gene matches: 13. Germline CDR1 and CDR2: SGHVS and FQNEAQ. CDR3 bases: TGTGCCAGTATAGCGGGGAGGGTCTACAGCTCCTACAATGAGCAGTTCTTC. Its protein product is CASIAGRVYSSYNEQFF.

The sample holds many counts of this clonotype. The chain combines TRBV6-2 or TRBV6-3 with TRBJ1-2; D possibly corresponds to TRBD1 (5 bases). CDR3 length: 13 residues. Trimming shortened V by 2 bases and J by 7 bases, and 11 bases separated the two germline ends. Germline lookup yields CDR1 MNHEY and CDR2 SVGEGT. The CDR3 coding sequence is TGTGCCAGCAGTTACGGGGCAGGCGGTGGCTACACCTTC. Amino acid sequence: CASSYGAGGGYTF.

The CDR3 reads CASSSGKVPNYGYTF. The DNA of the CDR3 is TGTGCCAGCAGTTCTGGTAAGGTACCGAACTATGGCTACACCTTC. The chain has TRBV28 and TRBJ1-2; D ambiguous. V shed 4 bases and J shed 2 bases, with 14 bases lying between them. The CDR3 runs to 15 residues. Germline values: CDR1 MDHEN, CDR2 SYDVKM.

As for this clonotype: Sequence at one end of the junction differs from germline and may be a read error. The V gene is TRBV12-3 or TRBV12-4, the J gene TRBJ2-3; D not certain. The CDR3 consists of 14 residues. CDR3 sequence reads: CASGVVGYGDAQYF. In DNA form, the CDR3 reads TGTGCCAGCGGCGTGGTGGGCTATGGAGATGCGCAGTATTTT.

Comments on this clonotype: This clone may be a read error of a much larger clone one base away. The chain combines TRBV4-2 with TRBJ2-4; perhaps TRBD1 as D (7 bases). The CDR3 is 16 residues long. Germline lookup yields CDR1 LGHNA and CDR2 YNFKEQ. V was shortened by 0 bases and J by 4 bases, with 13 bases between the two germline ends. CDR3 in DNA: TGTGCCAGCAGCCAAGATCTGGCAGGGGGGAAAAACATTCAGTACTTC. It codes for CASSQDLAGGKNIQYF.

Details on this clonotype: A junction end diverges from the germline sequence, so it may reflect a read error. This rearrangement joins TRBV12-3 or TRBV12-4 to TRBJ1-2; D call uncertain. The CDR3 extends over 13 amino acids. Here the CDR3 reads CTSSFKGWYGYTF. In DNA form, the CDR3 reads TGTACCAGCAGTTTTAAAGGATGGTATGGCTACACCTTC.

CDR3 residues: CSASSGGDEQYF. The CDR3 DNA is TGCAGTGCTAGTTCGGGAGGGGACGAGCAGTACTTC. The V gene is TRBV20-1, the J gene TRBJ2-7; 8 bases are shared with TRBD2. The CDR3 runs to 12 residues. Germline CDR1 is DFQATT and CDR2 is SNEGSKA (reference sequence). Unmatched junction bases numbered 3, after V lost 3 bases and J lost 5 bases.

This clonotype has at least ten counts. The chain has TRBV7-9 and TRBJ2-3, with D perhaps matching TRBD1 or TRBD2 (5 bases each). Trimming took off 5 bases at V and 1 base at J, with 10 bases between the two ends. CDR3 length equals 14 residues. Germline V gene sequence: CDR1 SEHNR, CDR2 FQNEAQ (reference sequence). The chain's CDR3 is CASSLRDRTDTQYF. The CDR3 DNA reads as TGTGCCAGCAGCCTACGGGACCGCACAGATACGCAGTATTTT.

This clonotype was seen just once. The junction and the germline gene differ at one end; a read error may be behind it. The chain carries TRBV5-1 and TRBJ1-1; tentatively, D is TRBD1 (5 bases). The germline V gene encodes CDR1 SGHRS and CDR2 YFSETQ. The CDR3 spans 14 residues. The CDR3: CVSSLYSGGTEAFF. The CDR3 region has the DNA TGCGTCAGCAGCTTGTATTCCGGGGGCACTGAAGCTTTCTTT.

V is TRBV28 and J is TRBJ2-1; a possible D gene is TRBD2 (6 bases). The CDR3 is made up of 18 amino acids. Trimming shortened V by 4 bases and J by 5 bases, and 24 bases separated the two germline ends. The germline V gene has CDR1 MDHEN and CDR2 SYDVKM. The CDR3 DNA is TGTGCCAGCAGTTCGAGTCAAATAGCGGTAGATGGAAACAATGAGCAGTTCTTC. It yields the protein CASSSSQIAVDGNNEQFF.

Remarks on this clonotype: The junction shows a germline mismatch at one end, possibly a read error. The chain is built from TRBV24-1 and TRBJ2-7, with TRBD1 matching over 9 bases. This CDR3 contains 12 residues. The germline gives CDR1 KGHDR, CDR2 SFDVKD. The CDR3 loop is CATSRGTGRRYF. Here the CDR3 DNA reads TGTGCTACCAGCCGCGGGACAGGGAGGCGGTACTTC.

In its sample, this clonotype was seen a few times. A single base separates this from a much larger clone, so it may be a read error. The chain joins TRBV12-3 or TRBV12-4 to TRBJ1-3; D gene unclear. The CDR3 sequence is 13 residues long. CDR3 sequence: CASILTWGNIIYF. CDR3 bases: TGTGCCAGCATATTGACGTGGGGAAACATCATATATTTT.

There are many counts of this clonotype. The chain couples TRBV28 to TRBJ2-3, with TRBD2 matching 8 bases. V lost 6 bases and J lost 4; bases outside the gene matches: 12. CDR1 and CDR2 from the germline V gene are MDHEN and SYDVKM. This CDR3 is built from 16 residues. In nucleotides, the CDR3 is TGTGCCAGCAGCACCCGGGGGCTAGCGGGCCCAGATACGCAGTATTTT. Its protein is CASSTRGLAGPDTQYF.

For this clonotype: This may be a read error: a much more frequent sequence differs by one nucleotide. The J gene is TRBJ2-3, the V gene TRBV12-3 or TRBV12-4; D is unresolved. The CDR3 sequence is 13 residues long. CDR3 in DNA: TGTGCCAGCAGTTTACCCATCCAAGATACGGAGTATTTT. It encodes CASSLPIQDTEYF.

Worth noting for this clonotype: The conserved closing phenylalanine or tryptophan is absent in this CDR3, likely reflecting a read error. This rearrangement joins TRBV6-6 to TRBJ2-7, with D uncertain. The CDR3 is made up of 13 amino acids. Germline V lookup: CDR1 MNHNY, CDR2 SVGAGI (reference sequence). V lost 9 bases and J 4 bases, leaving 16 bases between the germline ends. This chain's CDR3 is CASNYSKGYEQYL. The CDR3 nucleotides read TGTGCCAGTAATTACTCGAAGGGTTACGAGCAGTACCTC.

Note on this clonotype: A junction end diverges from the germline sequence, so it may reflect a read error. The genes are TRBV11-3 and TRBJ2-7, with 7 bases that match TRBD2. This CDR3 is 14 amino acids long. Germline loops: CDR1 SGHNT, CDR2 YENEEA. CDR3 sequence (DNA): TGTGCCAGCAGCCTAGAGGGGCGGGAGTACGAGCAGTACTTC. Translating it yields CASSLEGREYEQYF.

This clonotype showed up just a few times. A single base separates this from a much larger clone, so it may be a read error. Without the conserved terminal phenylalanine or tryptophan, this CDR3 likely stems from a read error. The rearrangement links TRBV29-1 to TRBJ2-3; D is possibly TRBD1 (7 bases). CDR1 and CDR2 (germline): SQVTM, ANQGSEA. CDR3 length: 14 amino acids. Trimming took 3 bases from V and 8 from J, leaving 18 bases between them. The CDR3 region is CSVDAGQTRGTQYL. CDR3 nucleotide sequence: TGCAGCGTTGATGCGGGACAGACGAGGGGTACGCAGTATCTT.

This clonotype was picked up many times. The J gene is TRBJ2-5, the V gene TRBV5-4; 13 positions match TRBD2. Unmatched junction bases numbered 5, after V lost 4 bases and J lost 5 bases. This CDR3 spans 15 amino acids. CDR1 and CDR2 (germline): SGHNT, YYREEE (reference sequence). The CDR3 sequence is CASSAGLAGEETQYF. The CDR3 nucleotides are TGTGCCAGCAGCGCCGGACTAGCGGGAGAGGAGACCCAGTACTTC.

With respect to this clonotype: The junction differs from germline at one of its ends, possibly a read error. The V gene is TRBV6-1, the J gene TRBJ1-5; TRBD1 aligns across 8 bases. Per germline, CDR1 MNHNS and CDR2 SASEGT. The CDR3 totals 18 residues. The CDR3 region is CSSSNAGTGYYSNQPQHF. In DNA, the CDR3 is TGTTCCAGCAGTAATGCCGGGACAGGATATTATAGCAATCAGCCTCAGCATTTT.

This clonotype has more than one count but fewer than ten. J is TRBJ1-2 and V is TRBV6-6; D gene ambiguous. V lost 6 bases, J lost 0 bases, and 17 bases lay in between. The CDR3 spans 16 residues. Germline V CDR1 and CDR2: MNHNY, SVGAGI (reference sequence). The CDR3 protein is CASRSLDGTSNYGYTF. CDR3 nucleotide sequence: TGTGCCAGCAGAAGCTTGGACGGAACCTCTAACTATGGCTACACCTTC.

The sample holds many counts of this clonotype. The chain has TRBV6-5 and TRBJ2-7; TRBD1 matches at 7 bases. The CDR3 is made up of 15 amino acids. Losses at the gene ends were 2 bases for V and 0 bases for J; bases not matched to a gene: 4. The germline gives CDR1 MNHEY, CDR2 SVGAGI. The CDR3 region is CASSYGTVDSYEQYF. CDR3 bases: TGTGCCAGCAGTTACGGGACAGTTGACTCCTACGAGCAGTACTTC.

CDR3 residues: CASSEYRSTDTQYF. In nucleotides, the CDR3 is TGTGCCAGCAGTGAGTATAGAAGCACAGATACGCAGTATTTT. The chain has TRBV11-2 and TRBJ2-3; D call uncertain. Germline CDR1 reads SGHAT; CDR2 reads FQNNGV. V gave up 6 bases and J gave up 0 bases, with 10 bases separating them. CDR3 size: 14 residues.

There are a few counts of this clonotype. A clone one base away is much larger, so this may be a read error. The chain joins TRBV29-1 to TRBJ2-7; D unresolved. V gave up 7 bases and J gave up 5 bases, with 18 bases separating them. The CDR3 covers 13 residues. CDR1 and CDR2 from the germline V gene are SQVTM and ANQGSEA. In DNA form, the CDR3 reads TGCAGCGCCCTAGGGCGGACCAGTCACGAGCAGTACTTC. Encoded protein: CSALGRTSHEQYF.

Details on this clonotype: Mismatch with germline at one junction end may stem from a read error. The chain employs TRBV11-2 and TRBJ2-7, with D perhaps TRBD1 (6 bases). This CDR3 contains 15 residues. Germline V gene sequence: CDR1 SGHAT, CDR2 FQNNGV. The CDR3 DNA reads TGTGCCAGCAGCGTAACCCCGACAGGCAACCACGAGCAGTGCTTC. It is translated as CASSVTPTGNHEQCF.